These 7 T cell receptor beta chains share one sample of origin, sequenced in a study of blood T cell repertoires in COVID-19 (dated by TCRdb to the early 2020s). Libraries were prepared through the immunoSEQ multiplex PCR assay. Entries here come from immuneACCESS through TCRdb and include only in-frame sequences with V and J called. Some clones fail to appear in such tables; in the studies checked, an unresolved V gene covers under half of the shortfall, and the cause of the remainder is unknown. The sample table contains 200,000 or so clones; only one count was recorded for 81% of them. The ten most abundant clones make up roughly 12% of the sample. What was sequenced was peripheral blood. Receptors were obtained from a woman older than 75 with COVID-19, enrolled during active disease.

The rearrangement joins TRBV7-2 to TRBJ1-2; no definite D call. CDR3 length: 13 residues. Trimming stripped 1 base from V and 5 bases from J, with 8 bases between. CDR1 and CDR2 (germline): SGHTA, FQGNSA. As DNA, the CDR3 is TGTGCCAGCAGCTTAGGCGGCGGGTATGGCTACACCTTC. It is translated as CASSLGGGYGYTF.

This clone was found a few times. This rearrangement joins TRBV7-9 to TRBJ1-6, with 8 bases fitting TRBD1. This CDR3 has 15 residues. Per the germline V gene, CDR1 is SEHNR and CDR2 is FQNEAQ (reference sequence). J was trimmed by 8 bases and V by 1 base; bases with no gene match: 4. Written as DNA, the CDR3 is TGTGCCAGCAGCTTAGGGACAGGGCCCCATTCACCCCTCCACTTT. It is translated as CASSLGTGPHSPLHF.

The gene calls are TRBV9 and TRBJ1-4; 9 positions match TRBD1. Trimming cost V 0 bases and J 8 bases; bases outside gene matches: 11. The CDR3 loop spans 17 amino acids. From germline, CDR1 is SGDLS and CDR2 YYNGEE. The CDR3 here is CASSVGTLGQGKEKLFF. The CDR3 DNA reads TGTGCCAGCAGCGTAGGGACACTGGGACAGGGTAAAGAAAAACTGTTTTTT.

J is TRBJ2-6 and V is TRBV5-1; D ambiguous. There are 17 residues in the CDR3. The germline gives CDR1 SGHRS, CDR2 YFSETQ. V dropped 2 bases and J dropped 0 bases, with 12 bases sitting between them. The CDR3 is CASSLVPGGSGANVLTF. The CDR3 DNA sequence: TGCGCCAGCAGCTTAGTTCCCGGCGGCTCTGGGGCCAACGTCCTGACTTTC.

The chain carries TRBV18 and TRBJ1-2; 9 bases map to TRBD1. The V and J ends lost 3 bases and 2 bases, in that order; junction bases with no gene match: 7. CDR1 is KGHSH and CDR2 is LQKENI in the germline V gene. This CDR3 is built from 16 residues. The CDR3: CASSPRTGGSNYGYTF. The CDR3, as DNA: TGTGCCAGCTCACCTCGTACAGGGGGCTCAAACTATGGCTACACCTTC.

Comments on this clone: The junction shows a germline mismatch at one end, possibly a read error. The chain has TRBV29-1 and TRBJ1-2, with D maybe TRBD1 (5 bases). Per germline, CDR1 SQVTM and CDR2 ANQGSEA. This CDR3 has 12 amino acids. The CDR3 bases are TGCAGCGTTGAAGATAGGCCTGGGGCAGGCGTCTTC. Protein product: CSVEDRPGAGVF.

This clone was counted between two and nine times. The rearrangement links TRBV5-1 to TRBJ1-3, with a possible D match to TRBD1 (6 bases). CDR3 size: 17 residues. V was cut by 2 bases and J by 0 bases, with 15 bases left in between. CDR1 is SGHRS, CDR2 YFSETQ, per germline. The CDR3 bases are TGCGCCAGCAGCTTAGGAGACAGGCCCTTCTCTGGAAACACCATATATTTT. It translates to CASSLGDRPFSGNTIYF.